The sequence of this TCR beta chain was determined in a study of blood T cell repertoires in COVID-19. The table came from immunoSEQ multiplex PCR; TCRdb's copy has only in-frame clones and leaves some out. Of some 300,000 clones listed, roughly nine tenths are singletons. The ends lost 5 bases at V and 3 bases at J; junction bases unmatched: 10. CDR3 length: 16 residues. Germline V lookup: CDR1 SGHVS, CDR2 FNYEAQ. Material for sequencing was PBMCs or T cells enriched from blood (not recorded which). The source of this sequence is a woman in her 30s who had recovered from COVID-19. The chain has TRBV7-6 and TRBJ2-3; TRBD1 agrees at 8 bases. As DNA, the CDR3 is TGTGCCAGCAGCCAAAACACCGGACAGGGTACAGATACGCAGTATTTT. Residues: CASSQNTGQGTDTQYF.